What follows are 17 T cell receptor beta chains derived from one specimen sequenced in a study of monozygotic twins with inflammatory bowel disease. With the 5' RACE reads reprocessed, TCRdb shows one record per CDR3 protein and no DNA. The sample table includes around 380,000 distinct CDR3 sequences. Source material: blood. The receptors here all came from a human donor with ulcerative colitis or Crohn's disease, or a healthy co-twin of an affected twin (not recorded which).

The chain recombines TRBV29-1 with TRBJ1-5; TCRdb's assignment of TRBD1 cannot be checked, as there is no DNA. This CDR3 is 13 amino acids long. Germline V lookup: CDR1 SQVTM, CDR2 ANQGSEA. This chain's CDR3 is CSVGGGGNQPQHF. Variable domain in full (rest from reference TRBV29-1 and TRBJ1-5): SAVISQKPSRDICQRGTSLTIQCQVDSQVTMMFWYRQQPGQSLTLIATANQGSEATYESGFVIDKFPISRPNLTFSTLTVSNMSPEDSSIYLCSVGGGGNQPQHFGDGTRLSIL.

The rearrangement uses TRBV7-9 and TRBJ1-2. The CDR3 contains 12 residues. Per germline, CDR1 SEHNR and CDR2 FQNEAQ (reference sequence). This chain's CDR3 is CASSLAEGGYTF.

The chain has TRBV7-2 and TRBJ2-1; TCRdb selects TRBD2, and the lack of DNA leaves this call unchecked. Per germline, CDR1 SGHTA and CDR2 FQGNSA. The CDR3 extends over 15 amino acids. CDR3 loop: CASSLESGRAGEQFF.

The CDR3: CAISSIAADTQYF. The J gene is TRBJ2-3, the V gene TRBV10-3. Germline loops: CDR1 ENHRY, CDR2 SYGVKD. The length of the CDR3 is 13 residues.

The chain employs TRBV21-1 and TRBJ1-4. TRBV21-1 is an annotated pseudogene. CDR3 length: 14 residues. This chain's CDR3 is CASSKRRVGEKLFF.

The rearrangement links TRBV5-6 to TRBJ2-5; TCRdb's D gene call, TRBD1, goes unchecked for lack of DNA. CDR1 is SGHDT and CDR2 is YYEEEE in the germline V gene. The CDR3 covers 15 residues. CDR3: CASSGGQGSSETQYF.

The chain recombines TRBV7-2 with TRBJ2-7. The CDR3 is 12 residues long. Germline CDR1 and CDR2: SGHTA and FQGNSA. CDR3 sequence reads: CASSLALHEQYF.

The chain has TRBV5-6 and TRBJ1-1. Per germline, CDR1 SGHDT and CDR2 YYEEEE. This CDR3 is 13 amino acids long. CDR3 loop: CASSSTDGREAFF. Drawing the rest from reference TRBV5-6 and TRBJ1-1, the complete variable domain is DAGVTQSPTHLIKTRGQQVTLRCSPKSGHDTVSWYQQALGQGPQFIFQYYEEEERQRGNFPDRFSGHQFPNYSSELNVNALLLGDSALYLCASSSTDGREAFFGQGTRLTVV.

This chain links TRBV3-1 with TRBJ1-6; there is no DNA to check the TCRdb D call of TRBD1. There are 15 residues in the CDR3. CDR1 is LGHDT, CDR2 YNNKEL, per germline (reference sequence). CDR3 loop: CASSQLTGSGSPLHF.

V gene TRBV19 combines with J gene TRBJ2-6; the D call from TCRdb, TRBD1, cannot be confirmed without DNA. CDR1 and CDR2 (germline): LNHDA, SQIVND (reference sequence). There are 18 residues in the CDR3. The CDR3: CASMTGTPWGSGANVLTF.

The chain recombines TRBV5-1 with TRBJ2-1; TCRdb outputs TRBD1, but without DNA this stays unchecked. CDR1 and CDR2 (germline): SGHRS, YFSETQ. The CDR3 totals 14 residues. This CDR3 is CASSFSGDRNEQFF.

The rearrangement joins TRBV5-1 to TRBJ2-1; the D call of TRBD2 rests on TCRdb alone, since no DNA is present to check it. CDR1 and CDR2 (germline): SGHRS, YFSETQ. The CDR3 spans 13 residues. The CDR3 here is CATGTSSYNEQFF. Combining the CDR3 with reference TRBV5-1 and TRBJ2-1 gives the whole variable domain KAGVTQTPRYLIKTRGQQVTLSCSPISGHRSVSWYQQTPGQGLQFLFEYFSETQRNKGNFPGRFSGRQFSNSRSEMNVSTLELGDSALYLCATGTSSYNEQFFGPGTRLTVL.

The rearrangement joins TRBV11-2 to TRBJ2-2; absent DNA, TCRdb's TRBD2 call cannot be checked. This CDR3 is 20 amino acids long. Per germline, CDR1 SGHAT and CDR2 FQNNGV. The CDR3 spells CASSAPFGLADPTNTGELFF.

The genes are TRBV4-3 and TRBJ2-3; TCRdb names TRBD2, which stays unverified in the absence of DNA. The germline V gene has CDR1 LGHNA and CDR2 YSLEER. This CDR3 has 16 residues. CDR3 residues: CASSPGLLKSTDTQYF.

The chain couples TRBV28 to TRBJ2-3; there is no DNA to check the TCRdb D call of TRBD1. Germline V gene lookup returns CDR1 MDHEN and CDR2 SYDVKM. This CDR3 spans 15 amino acids. The chain's CDR3 is CASSQGQGWADTQYF.

The chain recombines TRBV5-1 with TRBJ1-1. The CDR3 is 17 residues long. Germline V lookup: CDR1 SGHRS, CDR2 YFSETQ. The CDR3 loop is CASSLGNSGTPGAEAFF. Filled out from reference TRBV5-1 and TRBJ1-1, the complete variable domain reads KAGVTQTPRYLIKTRGQQVTLSCSPISGHRSVSWYQQTPGQGLQFLFEYFSETQRNKGNFPGRFSGRQFSNSRSEMNVSTLELGDSALYLCASSLGNSGTPGAEAFFGQGTRLTVV.

The V gene is TRBV12-3 or TRBV12-4, the J gene TRBJ1-1. The CDR3 spans 15 residues. This CDR3 reads CASSLRSGRYSEAFF.